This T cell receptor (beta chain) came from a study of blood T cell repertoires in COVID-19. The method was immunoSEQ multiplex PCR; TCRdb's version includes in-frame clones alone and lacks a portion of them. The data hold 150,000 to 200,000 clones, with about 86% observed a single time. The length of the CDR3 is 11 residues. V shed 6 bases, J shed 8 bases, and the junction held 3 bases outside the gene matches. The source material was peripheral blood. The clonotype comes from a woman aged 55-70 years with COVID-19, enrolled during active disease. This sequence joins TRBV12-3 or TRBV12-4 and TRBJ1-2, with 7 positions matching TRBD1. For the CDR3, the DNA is TGTGCCAGCAGCAGGGGGGTCGGCTACACCTTC. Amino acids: CASSRGVGYTF.